This TCR beta chain appears in the sequencing data of a study of blood T cells in healthy people across ages. Every donor gave approximately 10 milliliters of peripheral blood. A second roughly 7 to 11 cycle PCR used barcoded and J-beta primers. TCRdb reprocessed the 5' RACE reads via MiXCR and lists one record per CDR3 protein. The sample has 700,000 to 850,000 distinct CDR3 sequences, approximately 35% seen once. CDR3 length equals 14 residues. V lost 5 bases and J lost 9; bases outside the gene matches: 6. Sequenced input: blood. The TCR originated in a man in his late teens or twenties in good health. The genes are TRBV12-3 or TRBV12-4 and TRBJ1-6; 8 nucleotides align to TRBD1. CDR3 region: CASSPGTGGSPLHF. The CDR3 DNA reads TGTGCCAGCAGTCCCGGGACAGGCGGTTCACCCCTCCACTTT.